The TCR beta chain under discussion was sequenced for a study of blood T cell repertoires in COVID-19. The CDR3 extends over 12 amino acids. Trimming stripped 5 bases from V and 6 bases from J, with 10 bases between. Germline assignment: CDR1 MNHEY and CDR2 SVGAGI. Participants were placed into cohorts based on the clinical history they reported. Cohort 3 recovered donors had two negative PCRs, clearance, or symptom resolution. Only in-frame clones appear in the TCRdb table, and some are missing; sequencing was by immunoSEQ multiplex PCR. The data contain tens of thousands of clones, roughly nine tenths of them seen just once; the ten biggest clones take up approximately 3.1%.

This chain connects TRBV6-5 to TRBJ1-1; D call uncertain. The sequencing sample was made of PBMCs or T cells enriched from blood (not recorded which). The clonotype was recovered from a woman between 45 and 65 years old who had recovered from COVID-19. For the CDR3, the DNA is TGTGCCAGCAGTACGGGGAGCCCTGAAGCTTTCTTT. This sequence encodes CASSTGSPEAFF.